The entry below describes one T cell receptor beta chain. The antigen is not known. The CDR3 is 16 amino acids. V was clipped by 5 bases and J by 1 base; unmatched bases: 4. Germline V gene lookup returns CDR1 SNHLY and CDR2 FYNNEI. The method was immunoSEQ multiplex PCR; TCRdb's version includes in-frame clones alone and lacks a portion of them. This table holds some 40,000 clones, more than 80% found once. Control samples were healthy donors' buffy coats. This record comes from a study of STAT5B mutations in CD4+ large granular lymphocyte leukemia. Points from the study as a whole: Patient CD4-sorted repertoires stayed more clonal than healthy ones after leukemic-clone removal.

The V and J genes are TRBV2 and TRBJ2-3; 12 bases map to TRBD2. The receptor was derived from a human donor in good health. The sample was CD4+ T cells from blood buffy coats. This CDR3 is CASSYRLAGGTDTQYF. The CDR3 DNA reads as TGTGCCAGCAGTTACAGACTAGCGGGGGGCACAGATACGCAGTATTTT.